This T cell receptor (beta chain) derives from a study of immune evolution from preneoplasia to lung adenocarcinoma. V lost 4 bases and J 6 bases, leaving 17 bases between the germline ends. CDR1 is SGHNT, CDR2 YYREEE, per germline (reference sequence). This CDR3 comprises 15 residues. Study observations and caveats: Top clone frequencies peaked in normal lung, apparently declining through invasive adenocarcinoma. Highest clonality occurred in KRAS-mutant, not EGFR-mutant or double wild-type, nodules. Later-stage lesions appeared to have more T cells, more diversity, less clonality.

TCRdb's copy holds only in-frame clones and misses some; the assay was immunoSEQ multiplex PCR. The sample lists 5,000 to 7,000 clones; about 85% were seen once. Of note for this clone: Antigen specificity is unknown.

The sequenced sample was FFPE invasive lung adenocarcinoma tissue. The chain combines TRBV5-4 with TRBJ2-1, with D unclear. This TCR derives from a person over 45 with lung adenocarcinoma. The CDR3 DNA sequence: TGTGCCAGCAGCCCTGCACCATGGGTCATCAATGAGCAGTTCTTC. As protein: CASSPAPWVINEQFF.